A single sample is the source of the 14 T cell receptor beta chains below, sequenced in a study of shared clonotypes between healthy human individuals. TCRdb's copy holds only in-frame clones and misses some; the assay was immunoSEQ multiplex PCR. The sample lists 1.6 million or so clones, around 98.5% occurring once. Sequencing input: naive CD4+ T cells sorted from blood. Subset defined: CD45RA+ positively selected. Receptors originate from a man aged 30-40 years in good health.

The chain recombines TRBV5-1 with TRBJ1-1; D not resolved. This CDR3 is 13 amino acids long. CDR1 SGHRS and CDR2 YFSETQ come from the germline V gene. Deletions cut 4 bases from V and 6 bases from J, with 13 bases between. The CDR3 reads CASSPGMGSEAFF. In DNA, the CDR3 is TGCGCCAGCAGCCCTGGTATGGGCTCTGAAGCTTTCTTT.

The rearrangement joins TRBV4-1 to TRBJ2-5, with 10 bases that match TRBD2. The V gene's germline CDR1 is MGHRA and CDR2 YSYEKL. This CDR3 is built from 19 residues. Trimming removed 1 base from V and 2 bases from J; junction bases left unmatched: 13. The CDR3 coding sequence is TGCGCCAGCAGCCAAGTTAAGACGATCAGCGGGAGGGAGCAAGAGACCCAGTACTTC. Encoded protein: CASSQVKTISGREQETQYF.

In its sample, this clone was seen once. The rearrangement links TRBV5-1 to TRBJ2-1, with a tentative D call TRBD2 (5 bases). The CDR3 totals 16 residues. V was shortened by 0 bases and J by 9 bases, with 19 bases between the two germline ends. Germline assignment: CDR1 SGHRS and CDR2 YFSETQ. The CDR3 DNA sequence: TGCGCCAGCAGCTTGGCTATCGGGTCTCCTGCGGGTGAGCAGTTCTTC. It encodes CASSLAIGSPAGEQFF.

The chain has TRBV18 and TRBJ1-1; D ambiguous. This CDR3 has 15 residues. Trimming took off 6 bases at V and 0 bases at J, with 14 bases between the two ends. The germline V gene has CDR1 KGHSH and CDR2 LQKENI. CDR3 region: CASSREEQLNTEAFF. The DNA of the CDR3 is TGTGCCAGCTCTCGGGAGGAGCAGCTGAACACTGAAGCTTTCTTT.

The chain is built from TRBV4-3 and TRBJ1-4; unclear D gene. The germline CDR1 and CDR2 sequences are LGHNA and YSLEER. The CDR3 extends over 15 amino acids. V was clipped by 0 bases and J by 8 bases, with 13 bases between them. The CDR3 nucleotides are TGCGCCAGCAGCCAAGATGCGACTCTGAAGGAAAAACTGTTTTTT. Amino acids: CASSQDATLKEKLFF.

V is TRBV28 and J is TRBJ1-2, with no clear D. Trimming pared 10 bases from V and 8 bases from J, leaving 20 bases between. CDR1 and CDR2 (germline): MDHEN, SYDVKM. The CDR3 is made up of 13 amino acids. CDR3 coding DNA: TGTGCCACCGCTAGCCCCCCCGGGCGGGGCTACACCTTC. It specifies CATASPPGRGYTF.

The chain carries TRBV7-7 and TRBJ2-7; D is perhaps TRBD2 (6 bases). The CDR3 runs to 19 residues. V lost 2 bases and J 0 bases, leaving 23 bases between the germline ends. Per the germline V gene, CDR1 is SSHAT and CDR2 is FNYEAQ (reference sequence). The CDR3 spells CASSLNWAGQLKLSYEQYF. CDR3 nucleotide sequence: TGTGCCAGCAGCTTAAATTGGGCGGGGCAACTAAAACTCTCCTACGAGCAGTACTTC.

The chain joins TRBV29-1 to TRBJ1-2; D is unclear. Germline assignment: CDR1 SQVTM and CDR2 ANQGSEA. This CDR3 has 12 residues. Between the trimmed V and J ends, which lost 4 bases and 8 bases, there was a span of 14 bases. CDR3: CSVVAGRMGYTF. CDR3 sequence (DNA): TGCAGCGTTGTCGCCGGGCGTATGGGCTACACCTTC.

This chain links TRBV30 with TRBJ1-1, with D uncertain. The CDR3 runs 13 residues. V lost 0 bases to trimming and J lost 1 base, with 6 bases between them. Germline CDR1 and CDR2: GTSNPN and SVGIG (reference sequence). The CDR3, as DNA: TGTGCCTGGAGTGTTGAGCCGAACACTGAAGCTTTCTTT. The encoded protein is CAWSVEPNTEAFF.

This sequence joins TRBV10-3 and TRBJ1-3; D remains unclear. V lost 2 bases and J lost 3, with 11 bases in between. The germline V gene has CDR1 ENHRY and CDR2 SYGVKD. The CDR3 extends over 15 amino acids. Written as DNA, the CDR3 is TGTGCCATCAGTGAGGTCTCGGGTTATGGAAACACCATATATTTT. Protein product: CAISEVSGYGNTIYF.

The chain carries TRBV28 and TRBJ2-7; 8 nucleotides agree with TRBD2. This CDR3 is 14 amino acids long. V trimming: 3 bases; J trimming: 5 bases; junction bases outside the gene matches: 6. Germline lookup yields CDR1 MDHEN and CDR2 SYDVKM. The chain's CDR3 is CASSLSGSIDEQYF. For the CDR3, the DNA is TGTGCCAGCAGTTTGAGCGGGAGTATCGACGAGCAGTACTTC.

The V and J genes are TRBV5-4 and TRBJ2-7, with 10 bases lining up with TRBD2. The V gene end was trimmed by 2 bases and the J gene end by 12 bases; junction bases not matched to a gene: 8. The CDR3 sequence is 13 residues long. Germline V gene sequence: CDR1 SGHNT, CDR2 YYREEE (reference sequence). The CDR3: CASSFPSGSVLYF. As DNA, the CDR3 is TGTGCCAGCAGCTTTCCTAGCGGGAGTGTTTTGTACTTC.

V gene TRBV2 combines with J gene TRBJ2-6; TRBD1 or TRBD2 may be the D gene (5 bases each). Germline V lookup: CDR1 SNHLY, CDR2 FYNNEI. Trimming shortened V by 6 bases and J by 0 bases, and 21 bases separated the two germline ends. CDR3 length equals 19 residues. CDR3 bases: TGTGCCAGCAGCCCCGGGACGGCCATAATTTCCTCTGGGGCCAACGTCCTGACTTTC. Translation: CASSPGTAIISSGANVLTF. Full variable domain (outside the CDR3, taken from reference TRBV2 and TRBJ2-6): EPEVTQTPSHQVTQMGQEVILRCVPISNHLYFYWYRQILGQKVEFLVSFYNNEISEKSEIFDDQFSVERPDGSNFTLKIRSTKLEDSAMYFCASSPGTAIISSGANVLTFGAGSRLTVL.

The chain combines TRBV18 with TRBJ1-2; D might be TRBD1 (5 bases). With 3 bases removed from V and 1 base from J, the gap between germline ends came to 21 bases. The V gene's germline CDR1 is KGHSH and CDR2 LQKENI. The CDR3 is made up of 18 amino acids. The CDR3 DNA follows: TGTGCCAGCTCACCCATCACCGCCCCACAGGCGATTAACTATGGCTACACCTTC. It codes for CASSPITAPQAINYGYTF.